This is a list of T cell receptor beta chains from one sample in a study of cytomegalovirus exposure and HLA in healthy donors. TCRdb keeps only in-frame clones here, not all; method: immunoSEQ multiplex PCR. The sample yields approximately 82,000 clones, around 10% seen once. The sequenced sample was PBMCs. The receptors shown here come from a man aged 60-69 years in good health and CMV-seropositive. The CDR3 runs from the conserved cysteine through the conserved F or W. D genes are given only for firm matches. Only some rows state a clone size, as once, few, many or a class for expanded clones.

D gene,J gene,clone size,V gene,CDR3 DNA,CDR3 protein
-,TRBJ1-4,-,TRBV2,TGTGCCAGCAACCCACAGACGATAAATGAAAAACTGTTTTTT,CASNPQTINEKLFF
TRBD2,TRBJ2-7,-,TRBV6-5,TGTGCCAGCAGTTACACGGGAGGGCCTTACGAGCAGTACTTC,CASSYTGGPYEQYF
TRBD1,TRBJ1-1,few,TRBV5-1,TGCGCCAGCAGCTCAGATACAGGGGTTGGCACTGAAGCTTTCTTT,CASSSDTGVGTEAFF
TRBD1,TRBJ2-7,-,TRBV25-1,TGTGCCAGCAGTAGGGGGCTTCTGAACGAGCAGTACTTC,CASSRGLLNEQYF
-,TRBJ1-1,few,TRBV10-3,TGTGCCATCAGTGAGTCCTGGCGGTCAAACACTGAAGCTTTCTTT,CAISESWRSNTEAFF
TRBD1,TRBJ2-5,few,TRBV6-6,TGTGCCAGCAGTTTGGGACAGGAACAAGAGACCCAGTACTTC,CASSLGQEQETQYF
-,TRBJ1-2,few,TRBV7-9,TGTGCCAGCAGCCCCCTTGGGACACCCTCTAACTATGGCTACACCTTC,CASSPLGTPSNYGYTF
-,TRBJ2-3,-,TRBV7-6,TGTGCCAGCAGCCAAGCCCACAGGGAAAGCACAGATACGCAGTATTTT,CASSQAHRESTDTQYF
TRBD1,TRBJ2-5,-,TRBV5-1,TGCGCCAGCAGCCTAAGGGGGCCCCAAGAGACCCAGTACTTC,CASSLRGPQETQYF
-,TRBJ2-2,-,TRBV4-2,TGTGCCAGCAGCCAAGAATGGGAGCGCACCGGGGAGCTGTTTTTT,CASSQEWERTGELFF
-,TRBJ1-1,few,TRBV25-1,TGTGCCACCGAGGACAGAACGAACACTGAAGCTTTCTTT,CATEDRTNTEAFF
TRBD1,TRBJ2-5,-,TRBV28,TGTGCCAGCAGTTTTTACGGGACAGTACAAGAGACCCAGTACTTC,CASSFYGTVQETQYF
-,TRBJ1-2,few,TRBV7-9,TGTGCCAGCTCTCCGCCCATAGATGGCTACACCTTC,CASSPPIDGYTF
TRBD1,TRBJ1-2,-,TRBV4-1,TGCGCCAGCAGCCAAGAGGACAGGGCTGGTGGCTACACCTTC,CASSQEDRAGGYTF
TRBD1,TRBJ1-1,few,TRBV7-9,TGTGCCAGCAGCTACCGACAGGGAGACACTGAAGCTTTCTTT,CASSYRQGDTEAFF
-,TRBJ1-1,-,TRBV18,TGTGCCAGCTCGGGTGGGGCGGACACTGAAGCTTTCTTT,CASSGGADTEAFF
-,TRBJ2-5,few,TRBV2,TGTGCCAGCAGTATCGGACAGCAAGAGACCCAGTACTTC,CASSIGQQETQYF
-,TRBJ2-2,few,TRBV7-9,TGTGCCAGCAGCTGGGGGGCCGGGGAGCTGTTTTTT,CASSWGAGELFF
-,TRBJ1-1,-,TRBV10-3,TGTGCCATCAGTGAAGGCGGGGGGGCTTTCTTT,CAISEGGGAFF
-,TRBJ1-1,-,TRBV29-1,TGCAGCGTTGACGCGGGAAACACTGAAGCTTTCTTT,CSVDAGNTEAFF
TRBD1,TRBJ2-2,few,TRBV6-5,TGTGCCAGCGGAGTACAGGGGGGGAACACCGGGGAGCTGTTTTTT,CASGVQGGNTGELFF
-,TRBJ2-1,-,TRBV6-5,TGTGCCAGCAGTTACTCGACAACGATGGCGAATGAGCAGTTCTTC,CASSYSTTMANEQFF
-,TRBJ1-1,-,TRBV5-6,TGTGCCAGCAGCCGAGGAAGAGGGGGGAACACTGAAGCTTTCTTT,CASSRGRGGNTEAFF
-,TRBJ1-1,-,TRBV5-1,TGCGCCAGCAGCCTGGGGACGAGGGGGACTGAAGCTTTCTTT,CASSLGTRGTEAFF
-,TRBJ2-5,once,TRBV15,TGTGCCACCAGCAGAGGTGGCTCCCAAGAGACCCAGTACTTC,CATSRGGSQETQYF
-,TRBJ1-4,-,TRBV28,TGTGCCAGCAGTCTGGCGGGCCCCCTTGAAAAACTGTTTTTT,CASSLAGPLEKLFF
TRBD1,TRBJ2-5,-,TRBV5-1,TGCGCCAGCAGCTTCAGGGGGTCAGAGACCCAGTACTTC,CASSFRGSETQYF
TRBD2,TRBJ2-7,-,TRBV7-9,TGTGCCAGCAGCCCCGGACTAGCGGGAGGGCCGGGGCAGTACTTC,CASSPGLAGGPGQYF
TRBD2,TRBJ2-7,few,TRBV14,TGTGCCAGCAGCCGCCTCGGGGGGGCCGAGAGGTACTTC,CASSRLGGAERYF
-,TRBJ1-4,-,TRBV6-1,TGTGCCAGCAGTGAACCCCAGGGTAGGGCTAATGAAACACTGTTTTTT,CASSEPQGRANETLFF
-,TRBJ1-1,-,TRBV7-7,TGTGCTAGCAGCTCCGGGACAGAAGCTTTCTTT,CASSSGTEAFF
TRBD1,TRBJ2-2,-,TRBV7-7,TGTGCTAGCAGCCACCCCGACAGGGTGAGAACCGGGGAGCTGTTTTTT,CASSHPDRVRTGELFF
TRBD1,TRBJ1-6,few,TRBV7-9,TGTGCCAGCACGACAGGGGGATCACCCCTCCACTTT,CASTTGGSPLHF
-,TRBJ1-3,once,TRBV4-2,TGTGCCAGCAGCCAAGAATGGGTATCACAAGGAGAGGGAAACACCATATATTTT,CASSQEWVSQGEGNTIYF
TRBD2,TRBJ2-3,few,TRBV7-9,TGTGCCAGCAGCTTATGGGTTAGGCGGGAGTCCACAGATACGCAGTATTTT,CASSLWVRRESTDTQYF
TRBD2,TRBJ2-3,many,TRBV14,TGTGCCAGCAGCCACCTCGTAGTAGCGGGAGTGTCAGATACGCAGTATTTT,CASSHLVVAGVSDTQYF
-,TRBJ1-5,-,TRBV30,TGTGCCTGGGCCGACGGGGTCAATCAGCCCCAGCATTTT,CAWADGVNQPQHF
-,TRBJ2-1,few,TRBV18,TGTGCCAGCTCACCAACACAGCAGTACTCCTACAATGAGCAGTTCTTC,CASSPTQQYSYNEQFF
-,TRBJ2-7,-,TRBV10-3,TGTGCCATCAGTGACCAGGGCAGGGGTCTTTCCTACGAGCAGTACTTC,CAISDQGRGLSYEQYF
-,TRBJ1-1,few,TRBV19,TGTGCCAGTAGTATAGATCCGGGGTACACTGAAGCTTTCTTT,CASSIDPGYTEAFF
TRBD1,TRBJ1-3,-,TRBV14,TGTGCCAGCAGCCAAGCGTGGGACAGGGCTGGAAACACCATATATTTT,CASSQAWDRAGNTIYF
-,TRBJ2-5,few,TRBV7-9,TGTGCCAGCAGCTTACCGGGGACCCAGTACTTC,CASSLPGTQYF
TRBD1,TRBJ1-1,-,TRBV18,TGTGCCAGCTCACCGGCAGGGGGGCGGCTAAACACTGAAGCTTTCTTT,CASSPAGGRLNTEAFF
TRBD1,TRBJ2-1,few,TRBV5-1,TGCGCCAGCAGCTCGGGACAGGGGGCCGATGAGCAGTTCTTC,CASSSGQGADEQFF
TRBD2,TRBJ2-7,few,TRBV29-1,TGCAGCGTTGGAACTAGCGGGAGCGAGCAGTACTTC,CSVGTSGSEQYF
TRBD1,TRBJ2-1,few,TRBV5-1,TGCGCCAGCAGCTTGGCCAGTGACAGGGGCAATGAGCAGTTCTTC,CASSLASDRGNEQFF
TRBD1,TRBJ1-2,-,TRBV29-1,TGCAGCGTTGAAGGGAGGGACAGTCCCAGGGGTGGCTACACCTTC,CSVEGRDSPRGGYTF
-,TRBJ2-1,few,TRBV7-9,TGTGCCAGCTCTAACGGTGAGCAGTTCTTC,CASSNGEQFF
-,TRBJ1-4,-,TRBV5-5,TGTGCCAGCAGCGGGGACTTGAGGGAAAAACTGTTTTTT,CASSGDLREKLFF
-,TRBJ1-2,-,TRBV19,TGTGCCAGTACCCCCAGGAACGTGCTCAATGGCTACACCTTC,CASTPRNVLNGYTF
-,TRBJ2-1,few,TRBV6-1,TGTGCCAGCAGCTTTCGGAGGGAGGGGGGGGAGCAGTTCTTC,CASSFRREGGEQFF
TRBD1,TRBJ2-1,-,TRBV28,TGTGCCAGCCGCGTCACAGGGGATGGTGTCAATGAGCAGTTCTTC,CASRVTGDGVNEQFF
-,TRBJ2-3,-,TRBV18,TGTGCCAGCTCACCACCGGGGGCGCATAGCACAGATACGCAGTATTTT,CASSPPGAHSTDTQYF
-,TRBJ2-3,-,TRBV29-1,TGCAGCGTTGAAGGAAGAGTAGATACGCAGTATTTT,CSVEGRVDTQYF
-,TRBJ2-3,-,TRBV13,TGTGCCAGCAGCTTAGCGGGGGGCACAGATACGCAGTATTTT,CASSLAGGTDTQYF
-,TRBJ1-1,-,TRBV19,TGTGCCAGTAGTGGAGACAGGTTGGCGAATTTAAAGAACACTGAAGCTTTCTTT,CASSGDRLANLKNTEAFF
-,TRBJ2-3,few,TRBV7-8,TGTGCCAGCAGCCAAGGCGGGGTGGGTACGCAGTATTTT,CASSQGGVGTQYF
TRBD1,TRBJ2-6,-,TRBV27,TGTGCCAGCAGCTCCCGGACAGGTCTCTCTGGGGCCAACGTCCTGACTTTC,CASSSRTGLSGANVLTF
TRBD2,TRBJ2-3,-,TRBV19,TGTGCCAGTAGTATTTTAACTAGCGGTAGCACAGATACGCAGTATTTT,CASSILTSGSTDTQYF
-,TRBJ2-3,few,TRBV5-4,TGTGCCAGCAGCTTGGGGCTAGAAACAGATACGCAGTATTTT,CASSLGLETDTQYF